The rows below give T cell receptor beta chains drawn from one sample of a study of blood T cell repertoires in COVID-19. Here immunoSEQ multiplex PCR was the method, and the copy in TCRdb shows in-frame clones only, minus some. The sample has under 200,000 clones, about 88% seen once. Sequenced: peripheral blood. The receptor set was obtained from a man aged 18-30 years with acute or convalescent COVID-19. CDR3s include the opening cysteine and the closing phenylalanine or tryptophan.

J gene,V gene,CDR3 protein
TRBJ1-1,TRBV3-1/TRBV3-2,CASSQDWAGEAFF
TRBJ1-4,TRBV28,CASSPQLGGNEKLFF
TRBJ2-3,TRBV7-3,CASSLMGLAGETDTQYF
TRBJ1-6,TRBV30,CAWTPDYNSPLHF
TRBJ2-5,TRBV10-3,CAISESRSGGPQETQYF
TRBJ1-6,TRBV5-1,CASSRQDNSPLHF
TRBJ2-2,TRBV3-1/TRBV3-2,CASSQDIRDTGELFF
TRBJ2-3,TRBV10-1,CASSEFGGYRTDTQYF
TRBJ2-7,TRBV5-4,CASSLQGGSHEQYF
TRBJ1-6,TRBV6-5,CASSTGQGADSPLHF
TRBJ2-5,TRBV30,CAWSVGSRGGTQYF
TRBJ1-2,TRBV3-1/TRBV3-2,CASSQGGRSYGYTF
TRBJ1-2,TRBV6-6,CASSRGTGGSGGYTF
TRBJ1-2,TRBV19,CASSIAGQSYGYTF
TRBJ2-1,TRBV18,CASSLGLAGSNEQFF
TRBJ1-2,TRBV5-1,CASTDRDRPNYGYTF
TRBJ1-4,TRBV25-1,CASSENRGAAEKLFF
TRBJ1-1,TRBV28,CASSLLAGNTEAFF
TRBJ2-7,TRBV12-5,CASGLSRDTSYEQYF
TRBJ2-5,TRBV10-2,CASSELETQYF
TRBJ1-1,TRBV6-5,CASRPGGTEAFF
TRBJ1-5,TRBV10-1,CARPRTSSNQPQHF
TRBJ1-5,TRBV20-1,CSASEGAVDQPQHF
TRBJ1-5,TRBV4-1,CASSQAAGRNQPQHF
TRBJ2-1,TRBV12-5,CASGITSGGRNEQFF
TRBJ2-2,TRBV5-1,CASSSGQVRYTGELFF
TRBJ2-5,TRBV7-3,CASSLIGSGEETQYF
TRBJ2-7,TRBV5-1,CASSLSGNEQYF
TRBJ1-2,TRBV15,CATSRGGGSDYGYTF
TRBJ2-1,TRBV10-1,CASSEEGLAGLYNEQFF
TRBJ1-4,TRBV27,CASSIQGNEKLFF
TRBJ2-3,TRBV5-5,CASSLRLAGTTDTQYF
TRBJ1-3,TRBV9,CASSAQGISGNTIYF
TRBJ1-1,TRBV7-9,CASSQPTTGQSLGTEAFF
TRBJ1-5,TRBV9,CASSTGDDSNQPQHF
TRBJ1-2,TRBV19,CASSHTLGQGAHGYTF
TRBJ1-5,TRBV6-5,CASSSGGPDSNQPQHF
TRBJ1-5,TRBV5-1,CASSWTGQDQPQHF
TRBJ2-1,TRBV7-8,CASSPRTSGSYNEQFF
TRBJ2-6,TRBV5-1,CASSLAGAAGANVLTF
TRBJ1-1,TRBV19,CASSLMNRGGVNTEAFF
TRBJ1-6,TRBV15,CATSRQYNSPLHF
TRBJ1-1,TRBV4-1,CASSQPTNTEAFF
TRBJ2-1,TRBV19,CASQGYNEQFF
TRBJ1-4,TRBV13,CASSFGNRVSEKLFF
TRBJ2-5,TRBV11-1,CASSPLTGSETQYF
TRBJ2-1,TRBV19,CASSSLDRGRENEQFF
TRBJ2-5,TRBV4-1,CASSQGGGPQETQYF
TRBJ1-6,TRBV30,CAWRLGGLGLNSPLHF
TRBJ1-4,TRBV28,CASSPYNEKLFF
TRBJ1-5,TRBV30,CAWSVSGFGNQPQHF
TRBJ1-5,TRBV2,CASIKDRTANQPQHF
TRBJ1-5,TRBV29-1,CSVRTGKVGSNQPQHF
TRBJ1-5,TRBV19,CASSIRAGNQPQHF
TRBJ2-5,TRBV4-1,CASSQDKGQGQYF